The rows below give T cell receptor beta chains drawn from one sample of a study of lymphopenia after photon versus proton radiotherapy. Sequencing was performed with immunoSEQ multiplex PCR; in TCRdb, only in-frame clones are kept and a portion is missing. The sample has more than 50,000 clones; 65% to 85% are singletons. Sequencing used peripheral blood, obtained from a patient treated with photon-based radiotherapy. The receptors were gathered from a man over 45 with gastric cancer. The CDR3 runs from the conserved cysteine through the conserved F or W. Each record gives: V gene, J gene, clone size, D gene, CDR3 protein, CDR3 DNA. The D gene is left open where the match is weak. A row's size may be missing; if present it is once, few, many or a size class.

TRBV23-1,TRBJ1-1,.,.,CASSYARGGERTEAFF,TGCGCCAGCAGTTATGCTCGGGGAGGGGAGAGAACTGAAGCTTTCTTT
TRBV7-2,TRBJ1-2,.,TRBD1,CASSQGGQGERKGYTF,TGTGCCAGCAGCCAGGGGGGTCAGGGGGAGCGAAAAGGCTACACCTTC
TRBV11-2,TRBJ2-1,.,TRBD2,CASSSTSGSRNEQFF,TGTGCCAGCAGCTCCACTAGCGGGAGTCGCAATGAGCAGTTCTTC
TRBV21-1,TRBJ2-5,.,.,CASSKALAGGRETQYF,TGTGCCAGCAGCAAAGCACTAGCGGGAGGTAGGGAGACCCAGTACTTC
TRBV28,TRBJ2-1,few,TRBD1,CATTGGYNEQFF,TGTGCCACGACAGGGGGTTACAATGAGCAGTTCTTC
TRBV30,TRBJ1-2,.,.,CAWSGRGPGGYTF,TGTGCCTGGAGTGGTCGGGGACCGGGAGGCTACACCTTC
TRBV7-8,TRBJ1-1,.,.,CASSLSSGDTEAFF,TGTGCCAGCAGCTTAAGTTCGGGGGACACTGAAGCTTTCTTT
TRBV7-2,TRBJ2-2,.,.,CASSPIPPAGELFF,TGTGCCAGCAGCCCCATACCCCCCGCCGGGGAGCTGTTTTTT
TRBV13,TRBJ1-2,.,.,CASSVGDSPRYGYTF,TGTGCCAGCAGCGTAGGCGACAGTCCAAGATATGGCTACACCTTC
TRBV6-1,TRBJ2-7,once,.,CASSEVTGRYEQYF,TGTGCCAGCAGTGAAGTAACAGGGAGATACGAGCAGTACTTC
TRBV6-6,TRBJ1-1,.,.,CASTHGVNTEAFF,TGTGCCAGCACTCACGGAGTTAACACTGAAGCTTTCTTT
TRBV14,TRBJ2-2,.,TRBD1,CASSQAQGAGAGELFF,TGTGCCAGCAGCCAAGCTCAGGGGGCAGGAGCCGGGGAGCTGTTTTTT
TRBV14,TRBJ1-2,few,TRBD1,CASSHTGVGGYTF,TGTGCCAGCAGCCACACAGGGGTAGGAGGCTACACCTTC
TRBV9,TRBJ2-1,.,.,CASSVVAAASPYNEQFF,TGTGCCAGCAGCGTAGTTGCGGCAGCGAGTCCCTACAATGAGCAGTTCTTC
TRBV6-6,TRBJ1-5,few,.,CASSYSMSNQPQHF,TGTGCCAGCAGTTACTCGATGAGCAATCAGCCCCAGCATTTT
TRBV19,TRBJ1-5,.,.,CASSIAPRSFQHF,TGTGCCAGTAGTATTGCTCCCCGCTCCTTTCAGCATTTT
TRBV7-9,TRBJ2-2,.,TRBD1,CASSRRGQGARGGELFF,TGTGCCAGCAGCCGGCGTGGCCAGGGGGCGCGTGGCGGGGAGCTGTTTTTT
TRBV15,TRBJ1-1,.,.,CATSRGLNTEAFF,TGTGCCACCAGCAGAGGGTTGAACACTGAAGCTTTCTTT
TRBV4-1,TRBJ1-1,.,TRBD1,CASSDRGWFQMNTEAFF,TGCGCCAGCAGCGACAGGGGGTGGTTTCAGATGAACACTGAAGCTTTCTTT
TRBV7-2,TRBJ2-1,once,TRBD2,CASSFSSGNYNEQFF,TGTGCCAGCAGCTTTTCTAGCGGGAACTACAATGAGCAGTTCTTC
TRBV7-7,TRBJ2-7,.,TRBD1,CASSIGQDYEQYF,TGTGCCAGCAGCATCGGACAGGACTACGAGCAGTACTTC
TRBV4-2,TRBJ2-2,many,TRBD2,CASSPYLAAGDTGELFF,TGTGCCAGCAGCCCCTACCTTGCAGCGGGAGATACCGGGGAGCTGTTTTTT
TRBV30,TRBJ2-2,medium-sized,.,CACQLGTRATGELFF,TGTGCCTGTCAACTAGGGACGCGGGCCACCGGGGAGCTGTTTTTT
TRBV5-5,TRBJ2-7,.,TRBD2,CASSYGTTYEQYF,TGTGCCAGCAGCTACGGGACTACCTACGAGCAGTACTTC
TRBV9,TRBJ2-1,.,TRBD2,CASSGSLTSGNNEQFF,TGTGCCAGCAGCGGATCATTGACTAGCGGTAACAATGAGCAGTTCTTC
TRBV28,TRBJ2-3,.,TRBD2,CASTALLGTSGRAPTDTQYF,TGTGCCAGCACCGCCCTGCTGGGGACTAGCGGGAGGGCCCCCACAGATACGCAGTATTTT
TRBV5-8,TRBJ1-2,.,.,CASSLAWDGGSGYTF,TGTGCCAGCAGCTTGGCCTGGGACGGGGGGTCTGGCTACACCTTC
TRBV5-4,TRBJ1-1,.,.,CASSHWDNTEAFF,TGTGCCAGCAGCCACTGGGACAACACTGAAGCTTTCTTT
TRBV2,TRBJ2-7,.,.,CASSEIEFSSYEQYF,TGTGCCAGCAGTGAAATAGAGTTCAGCTCCTACGAGCAGTACTTC
TRBV9,TRBJ2-2,.,.,CASSVLTTGELFF,TGTGCCAGCAGCGTACTAACTACCGGGGAGCTGTTTTTT
TRBV6-1,TRBJ2-2,.,.,CASRGNTGELFF,TGTGCCAGCAGGGGGAACACCGGGGAGCTGTTTTTT
TRBV14,TRBJ2-7,.,TRBD2,CARGGAEDSYEQYF,TGTGCCAGGGGAGGGGCAGAGGACTCCTACGAGCAGTACTTC
TRBV30,TRBJ1-3,.,.,CAWSPAGYSGNTIYF,TGTGCCTGGAGCCCAGCGGGGTACTCTGGAAACACCATATATTTT
TRBV15,TRBJ2-1,.,.,CATSRGGGNRVNEQFF,TGTGCCACCAGCAGAGGGGGGGGGAACAGGGTCAATGAGCAGTTCTTC
TRBV6-4,TRBJ1-5,.,.,CASSPGQFSNQPQHF,TGTGCCAGCAGTCCAGGGCAGTTTAGCAATCAGCCCCAGCATTTT
TRBV4-1,TRBJ2-7,.,.,CASSQVGSYEQYF,TGCGCCAGCAGCCAAGTCGGATCCTACGAGCAGTACTTC
TRBV2,TRBJ2-1,.,TRBD2,CASKLAGDAVGEQFF,TGTGCCAGCAAACTAGCGGGAGATGCCGTGGGTGAGCAGTTCTTC
TRBV5-4,TRBJ2-1,.,TRBD2,CASSNGGTSGRNEQFF,TGTGCCAGCAGCAATGGTGGGACTAGCGGGAGGAATGAGCAGTTCTTC
TRBV27,TRBJ2-1,.,.,CASSLGGLVNEQFF,TGTGCCAGCAGTTTGGGTGGGCTAGTCAATGAGCAGTTCTTC
TRBV27,TRBJ1-1,.,TRBD1,CASSPGQGRAEAFF,TGTGCCAGCAGTCCAGGACAGGGTCGGGCTGAAGCTTTCTTT
TRBV27,TRBJ2-2,.,.,CASSLYRGRPGELFF,TGTGCCAGCAGTTTGTACCGTGGGAGACCCGGGGAGCTGTTTTTT
TRBV25-1,TRBJ2-7,.,TRBD2,CASSDLAGAYEQYF,TGTGCCAGCAGTGACCTAGCGGGAGCCTACGAGCAGTACTTC
TRBV5-8,TRBJ2-1,.,TRBD2,CASSDLAGGGTNEQFF,TGTGCCAGCAGCGATCTAGCGGGAGGTGGGACCAATGAGCAGTTCTTC
TRBV2,TRBJ1-3,.,.,CASSVTWGSGNTIYF,TGTGCCAGCAGTGTCACGTGGGGCTCTGGAAACACCATATATTTT
TRBV19,TRBJ1-4,.,.,CASSIDSAAVWEKLFF,TGTGCCAGTAGTATAGATTCGGCGGCCGTTTGGGAAAAACTGTTTTTT